Sequencing of this TCR beta chain was carried out in a study of quantifying T cell responses using KT2 cells. As for the study in general: Reverse transcription used primers in the TCR alpha and beta constant regions. Findings of the study overall: The number of KT2 alpha and beta sequences was a linear function of input KT2 cells.

This clonotype was found a few times. Antigen specificity is unknown. Known numbers of the T cell clone KT2 were added to PBMC. Per germline, CDR1 SGDLS and CDR2 YYNGEE. This CDR3 has 16 amino acids. The trim removed 0 bases at V and 7 bases at J, leaving 5 bases unmatched. An oligo carrying a UMI was ligated to the cDNA 3' end. An equimolar mix of RC1.1 and RC1.2 primed the beta chain across TRBC1 and TRBC2. From the second PCR onward, TCR alpha and beta chains were processed separately. TCRdb re-called the UMI-ligation and nested PCR reads through MiXCR, storing one row per CDR3 protein. The table shows around 44,000 distinct CDR3 sequences, with around 15% occurring only once.

The V call is TRBV9, the J call TRBJ2-1, with TRBD2 matching 12 bases. Sequencing was performed on PBMCs spiked with cells of the T cell clone KT2. This clonotype originated in a human donor. In nucleotides, the CDR3 is TGTGCCAGCAGCGTAGGGCGGGGACTAGCGGGTAATGAGCAGTTCTTC. Protein sequence: CASSVGRGLAGNEQFF.